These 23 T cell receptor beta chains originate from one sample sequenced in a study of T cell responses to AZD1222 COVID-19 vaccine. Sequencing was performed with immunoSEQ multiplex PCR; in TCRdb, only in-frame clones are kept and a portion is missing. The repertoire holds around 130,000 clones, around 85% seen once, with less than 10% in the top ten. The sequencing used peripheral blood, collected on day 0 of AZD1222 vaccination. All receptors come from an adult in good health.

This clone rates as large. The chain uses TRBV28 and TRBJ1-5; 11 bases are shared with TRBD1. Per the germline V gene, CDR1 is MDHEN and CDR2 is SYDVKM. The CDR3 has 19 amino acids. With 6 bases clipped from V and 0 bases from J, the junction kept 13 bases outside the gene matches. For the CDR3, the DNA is TGTGCCAGCAGCTCACGCGAGGGGACAGGGGGTTATAGCAATCAGCCCCAGCATTTT. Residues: CASSSREGTGGYSNQPQHF.

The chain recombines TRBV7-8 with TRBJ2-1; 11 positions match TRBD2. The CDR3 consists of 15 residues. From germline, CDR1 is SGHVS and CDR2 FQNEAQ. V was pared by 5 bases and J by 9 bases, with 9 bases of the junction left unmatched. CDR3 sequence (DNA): TGTGCCAGCAGCCTTAGCGGGGGGGCCATAGGTGAGCAGTTCTTC. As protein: CASSLSGGAIGEQFF.

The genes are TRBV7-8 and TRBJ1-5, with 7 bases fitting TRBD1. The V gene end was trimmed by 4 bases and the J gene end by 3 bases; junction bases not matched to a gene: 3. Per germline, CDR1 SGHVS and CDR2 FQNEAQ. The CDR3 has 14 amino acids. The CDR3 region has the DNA TGTGCCAGCAGCTGGGGACAGAACAATCAGCCCCAGCATTTT. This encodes CASSWGQNNQPQHF.

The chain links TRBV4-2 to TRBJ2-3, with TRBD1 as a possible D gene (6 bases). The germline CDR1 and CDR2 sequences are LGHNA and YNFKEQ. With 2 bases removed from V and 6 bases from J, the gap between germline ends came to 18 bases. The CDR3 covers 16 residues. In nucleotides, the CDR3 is TGTGCCAGCAGCCAACAGACTGGGACACCAGTTGATACGCAGTATTTT. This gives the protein CASSQQTGTPVDTQYF.

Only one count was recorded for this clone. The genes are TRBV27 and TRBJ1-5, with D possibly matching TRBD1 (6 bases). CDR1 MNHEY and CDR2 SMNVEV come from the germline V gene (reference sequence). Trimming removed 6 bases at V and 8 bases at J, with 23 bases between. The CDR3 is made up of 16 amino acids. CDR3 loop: CASRRPRGPRYKPQHF. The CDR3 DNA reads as TGTGCCAGCAGGAGACCTCGGGGGCCTCGGTATAAGCCCCAGCATTTT.

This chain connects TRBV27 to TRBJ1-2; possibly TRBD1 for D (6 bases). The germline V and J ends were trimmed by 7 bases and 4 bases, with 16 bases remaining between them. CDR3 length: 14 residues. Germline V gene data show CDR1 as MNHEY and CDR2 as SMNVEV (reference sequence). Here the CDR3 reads CASTPGGGGYGYTF. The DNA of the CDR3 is TGTGCCAGCACCCCCGGGGGGGGCGGCTATGGCTACACCTTC.

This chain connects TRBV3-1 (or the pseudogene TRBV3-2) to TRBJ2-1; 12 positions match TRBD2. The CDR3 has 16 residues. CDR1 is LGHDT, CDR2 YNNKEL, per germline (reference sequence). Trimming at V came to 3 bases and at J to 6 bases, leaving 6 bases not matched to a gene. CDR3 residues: CASSHASGRAFNEQFF. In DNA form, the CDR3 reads TGTGCCAGCAGCCACGCTAGCGGGAGGGCCTTCAATGAGCAGTTCTTC.

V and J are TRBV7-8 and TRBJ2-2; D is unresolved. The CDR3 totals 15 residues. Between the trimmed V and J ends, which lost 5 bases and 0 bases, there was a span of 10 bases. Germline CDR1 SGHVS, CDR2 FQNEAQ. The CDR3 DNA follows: TGTGCCAGCAGCCCACGAGGTCCGAACACCGGGGAGCTGTTTTTT. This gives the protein CASSPRGPNTGELFF. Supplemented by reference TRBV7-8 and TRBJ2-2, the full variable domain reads GAGVSQSPRYKVAKRGQDVALRCDPISGHVSLFWYQQALGQGPEFLTYFQNEAQLDKSGLPSDRFFAERPEGSVSTLKIQRTQQEDSAVYLCASSPRGPNTGELFFGEGSRLTVL.

The chain's CDR3 is CAGSTFNSYNSPLHF. As DNA, the CDR3 is TGTGCCGGGTCAACATTCAACTCCTATAATTCACCCCTCCACTTT. V is TRBV5-4 and J is TRBJ1-6; D is ambiguous. Germline CDR1 SGHNT, CDR2 YYREEE (reference sequence). The length of the CDR3 is 15 residues. V gave up 10 bases and J gave up 0 bases, with 14 bases separating them.

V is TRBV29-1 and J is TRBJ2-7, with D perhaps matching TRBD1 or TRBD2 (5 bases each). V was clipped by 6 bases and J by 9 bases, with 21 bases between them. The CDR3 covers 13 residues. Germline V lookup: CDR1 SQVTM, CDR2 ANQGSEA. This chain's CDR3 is CSVAGTDALGQYF. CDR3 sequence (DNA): TGCAGCGTGGCCGGGACCGACGCTTTGGGGCAGTACTTC.

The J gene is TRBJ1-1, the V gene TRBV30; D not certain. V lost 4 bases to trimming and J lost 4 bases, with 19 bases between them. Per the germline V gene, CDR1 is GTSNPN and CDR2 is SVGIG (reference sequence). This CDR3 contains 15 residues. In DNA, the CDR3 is TGTGCCTGGATACCGCAGTTGATGGGGTTCACTGAAGCTTTCTTT. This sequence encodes CAWIPQLMGFTEAFF.

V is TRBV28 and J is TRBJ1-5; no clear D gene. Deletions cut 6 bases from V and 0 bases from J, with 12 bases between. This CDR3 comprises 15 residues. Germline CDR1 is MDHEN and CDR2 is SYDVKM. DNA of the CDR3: TGTGCCAGCAGCGATCAGTCTTTTAGCAATCAGCCCCAGCATTTT. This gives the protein CASSDQSFSNQPQHF.

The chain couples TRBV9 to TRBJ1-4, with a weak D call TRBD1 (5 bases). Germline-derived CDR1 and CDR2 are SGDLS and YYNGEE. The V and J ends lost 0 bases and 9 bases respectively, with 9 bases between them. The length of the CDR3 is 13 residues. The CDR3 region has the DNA TGTGCCAGCAGCGTAGTAAGGGGCCAAAAACTGTTTTTT. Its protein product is CASSVVRGQKLFF.

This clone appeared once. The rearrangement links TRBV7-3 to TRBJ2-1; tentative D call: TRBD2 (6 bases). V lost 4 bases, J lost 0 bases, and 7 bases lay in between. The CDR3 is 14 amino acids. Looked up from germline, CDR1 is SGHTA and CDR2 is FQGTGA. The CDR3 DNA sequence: TGTGCCAGCAGCTCCGGGAGCTCCTACAATGAGCAGTTCTTC. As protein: CASSSGSSYNEQFF. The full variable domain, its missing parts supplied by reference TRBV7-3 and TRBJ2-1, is GAGVSQTPSNKVTEKGKYVELRCDPISGHTALYWYRQSLGQGPEFLIYFQGTGAADDSGLPNDRFFAVRPEGSVSTLKIQRTERGDSAVYLCASSSGSSYNEQFFGPGTRLTVL.

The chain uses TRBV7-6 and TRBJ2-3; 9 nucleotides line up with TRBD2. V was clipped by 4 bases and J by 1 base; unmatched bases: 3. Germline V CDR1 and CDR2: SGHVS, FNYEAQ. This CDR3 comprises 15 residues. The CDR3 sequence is CASSSRLAGTDTQYF. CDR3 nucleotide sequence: TGTGCCAGCAGCTCTCGACTAGCGGGCACAGATACGCAGTATTTT. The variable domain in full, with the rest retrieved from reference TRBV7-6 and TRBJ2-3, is GAGVSQSPRYKVTKRGQDVALRCDPISGHVSLYWYRQALGQGPEFLTYFNYEAQQDKSGLPNDRFSAERPEGSISTLTIQRTEQRDSAMYRCASSSRLAGTDTQYFGPGTRLTVL.

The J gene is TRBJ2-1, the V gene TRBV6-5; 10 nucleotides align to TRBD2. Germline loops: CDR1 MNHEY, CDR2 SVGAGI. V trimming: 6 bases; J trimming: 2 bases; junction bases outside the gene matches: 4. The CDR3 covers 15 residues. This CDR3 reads CASRPAGGPYNEQFF. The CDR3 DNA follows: TGTGCCAGCAGACCAGCGGGAGGGCCCTACAATGAGCAGTTCTTC.

The CDR3 spells CASSQRDWSYEQYF. In DNA, the CDR3 is TGTGCCAGCAGCCAACGGGACTGGAGCTACGAGCAGTACTTC. The chain uses TRBV7-9 and TRBJ2-7; TRBD2 is a possible D gene (6 bases). The CDR3 runs 14 residues. The V and J ends lost 5 bases and 3 bases respectively, with 14 bases between them. In germline, CDR1 is SEHNR, CDR2 FQNEAQ (reference sequence).

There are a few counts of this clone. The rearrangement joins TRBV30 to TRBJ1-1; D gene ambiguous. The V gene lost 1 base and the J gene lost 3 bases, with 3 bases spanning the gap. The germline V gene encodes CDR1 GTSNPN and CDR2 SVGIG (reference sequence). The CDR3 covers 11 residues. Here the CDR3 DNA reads TGTGCCTGGAGTGGGGACACTGAAGCTTTCTTT. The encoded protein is CAWSGDTEAFF.

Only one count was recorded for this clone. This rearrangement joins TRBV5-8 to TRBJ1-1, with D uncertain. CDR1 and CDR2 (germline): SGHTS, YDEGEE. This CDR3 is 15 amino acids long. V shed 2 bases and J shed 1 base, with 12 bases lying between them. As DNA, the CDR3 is TGTGCCAGCAGCTTCCTGAGCGCTCCGAACACTGAAGCTTTCTTT. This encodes CASSFLSAPNTEAFF.

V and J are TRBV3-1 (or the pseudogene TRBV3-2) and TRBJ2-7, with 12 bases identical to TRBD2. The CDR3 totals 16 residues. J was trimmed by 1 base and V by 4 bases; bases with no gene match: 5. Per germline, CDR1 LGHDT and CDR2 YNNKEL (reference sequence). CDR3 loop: CASSPITSGGSYEQYF. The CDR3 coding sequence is TGTGCCAGCAGCCCGATTACTAGCGGGGGGTCCTACGAGCAGTACTTC.

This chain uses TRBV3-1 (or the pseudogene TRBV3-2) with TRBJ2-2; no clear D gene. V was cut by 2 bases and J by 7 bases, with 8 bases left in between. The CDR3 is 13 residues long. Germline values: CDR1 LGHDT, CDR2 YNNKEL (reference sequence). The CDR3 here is CASSQIVGGELFF. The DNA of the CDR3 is TGTGCCAGCAGCCAAATTGTGGGCGGGGAGCTGTTTTTT.

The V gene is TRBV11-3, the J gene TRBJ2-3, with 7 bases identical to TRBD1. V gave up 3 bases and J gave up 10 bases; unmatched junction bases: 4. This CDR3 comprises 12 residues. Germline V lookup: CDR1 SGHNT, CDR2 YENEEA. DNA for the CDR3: TGTGCCAGCAGCTTTCCGGGACAGTCGCAGTATTTT. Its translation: CASSFPGQSQYF.

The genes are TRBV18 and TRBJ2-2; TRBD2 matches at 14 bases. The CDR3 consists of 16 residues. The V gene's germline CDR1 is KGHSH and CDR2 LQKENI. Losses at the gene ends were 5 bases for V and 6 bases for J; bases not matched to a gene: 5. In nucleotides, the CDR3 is TGTGCCAGCTCATCGGGACTAGCGGGAGTGGCCGGGGAGCTGTTTTTT. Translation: CASSSGLAGVAGELFF. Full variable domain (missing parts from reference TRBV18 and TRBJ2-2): NAGVMQNPRHLVRRRGQEARLRCSPMKGHSHVYWYRQLPEEGLKFMVYLQKENIIDESGMPKERFSAEFPKEGPSILRIQQVVRGDSAAYFCASSSGLAGVAGELFFGEGSRLTVL.